The 29 T cell receptor beta chains given below trace back to one sample, sequenced in a study of T cells of healthy individuals. TCRdb processed the 5' RACE reads anew with MiXCR; each CDR3 protein has one entry. The data hold more than 85,000 distinct CDR3 sequences, with about 16% observed a single time. These receptors all stem from a human donor in good health.

This clonotype was found many times. The J gene is TRBJ1-1, the V gene TRBV6-5, with D unclear. Trimming removed 4 bases from V and 5 bases from J, with 5 bases in between. Germline V gives CDR1 MNHEY, CDR2 SVGAGI. This CDR3 is built from 11 residues. The DNA of the CDR3 is TGTGCCAGCAGTTCAATGACTGAAGCTTTCTTT. The encoded protein is CASSSMTEAFF.

In its sample, this clonotype was seen many times. The chain carries TRBV6-5 and TRBJ2-7; D is ambiguous. The CDR3 has 14 amino acids. V gave up 8 bases and J gave up 1 base, with 15 bases separating them. CDR1 MNHEY and CDR2 SVGAGI come from the germline V gene. The CDR3 DNA is TGTGCCAGCGCCCCGACTTTTCCTTCCTACGAGCAGTACTTC. It codes for CASAPTFPSYEQYF.

J is TRBJ2-4 and V is TRBV4-1; D is unclear. The CDR3 runs to 12 residues. CDR1 is MGHRA, CDR2 YSYEKL, per germline. Trimming left V 4 bases short and J 8 bases short, with 9 bases between. The CDR3 here is CASSPVGDIQYF. CDR3 in DNA: TGCGCCAGCAGCCCAGTTGGGGACATTCAGTACTTC.

The V call is TRBV3-1, the J call TRBJ2-7, with D perhaps matching TRBD2 (5 bases). V shed 1 base and J shed 3 bases, with 10 bases lying between them. The germline V gene encodes CDR1 LGHDT and CDR2 YNNKEL (reference sequence). This CDR3 spans 14 amino acids. The CDR3 bases are TGTGCCAGCAGCCAAGTCCTAGCTAACTACGAGCAGTACTTC. This sequence encodes CASSQVLANYEQYF.

This clonotype was counted ten times or more. The chain uses TRBV5-6 and TRBJ1-5; 10 bases fit TRBD1. V was pared by 1 base and J by 5 bases, with 3 bases of the junction left unmatched. The CDR3 has 15 amino acids. CDR1 and CDR2 (germline): SGHDT, YYEEEE. The CDR3 DNA sequence: TGTGCCAGCAGCTTGAGCGGGACAGGGGATCAGCCCCAGCATTTT. Translation gives CASSLSGTGDQPQHF.

This clonotype was picked up a small number of times. The chain combines TRBV11-2 with TRBJ1-3; 7 nucleotides align to TRBD1. V shed 1 base and J 0 bases; nucleotides not matched to a gene: 0. There are 15 residues in the CDR3. Germline V gives CDR1 SGHAT, CDR2 FQNNGV. CDR3 sequence (DNA): TGTGCCAGCAGCTTAGGACAGGGCTCTGGAAACACCATATATTTT. It encodes CASSLGQGSGNTIYF.

The J gene is TRBJ2-5, the V gene TRBV12-3 or TRBV12-4, with TRBD2 as a possible D gene (5 bases). This CDR3 is built from 13 residues. Here the CDR3 DNA reads TGTGCTAGTGGTTTAGGACTGCAAGAGACCCAGTACTTC. It yields the protein CASGLGLQETQYF.

This clonotype was recorded at least ten times. This chain connects TRBV11-2 to TRBJ1-5; D uncertain. Per germline, CDR1 SGHAT and CDR2 FQNNGV. Trimming pared 1 base from V and 0 bases from J, leaving 7 bases between. The CDR3 has 15 residues. The CDR3 sequence is CASSLAPHSNQPQHF. The CDR3 nucleotides read TGTGCCAGCAGCTTAGCGCCACATAGCAATCAGCCCCAGCATTTT. Using reference TRBV11-2 and TRBJ1-5 for the parts outside the CDR3, the full variable domain is EAGVAQSPRYKIIEKRQSVAFWCNPISGHATLYWYQQILGQGPKLLIQFQNNGVVDDSQLPKDRFSAERLKGVDSTLKIQPAKLEDSAVYLCASSLAPHSNQPQHFGDGTRLSIL.

This clonotype was seen many times. This chain links TRBV7-2 with TRBJ2-3, with D hard to call. Germline V gives CDR1 SGHTA, CDR2 FQGNSA. Trimming removed 4 bases from V and 1 base from J, with 12 bases in between. CDR3 size: 15 residues. This CDR3 is CASSSPVPGTDTQYF. The CDR3 nucleotides are TGTGCCAGCAGCTCGCCTGTCCCGGGCACAGATACGCAGTATTTT.

The CDR3 protein is CASSKVWDPTYEQYF. Here the CDR3 DNA reads TGTGCCAGCAGCAAAGTATGGGACCCCACTTACGAGCAGTACTTC. V is TRBV21-1 and J is TRBJ2-7; TRBD1 is the table's D call and was not checked against the DNA. TRBV21-1 is classified as a pseudogene. The CDR3 covers 15 residues.

The chain has TRBV2 and TRBJ2-2; 8 nucleotides match TRBD1. The CDR3 consists of 16 residues. Germline assignment: CDR1 SNHLY and CDR2 FYNNEI. Trimming at V came to 3 bases and at J to 2 bases, leaving 5 bases not matched to a gene. Here the CDR3 DNA reads TGTGCCAGCAGTGAGAACAGGGGGTATAACACCGGGGAGCTGTTTTTT. This encodes CASSENRGYNTGELFF. The full variable domain, rest sourced from reference TRBV2 and TRBJ2-2, is EPEVTQTPSHQVTQMGQEVILRCVPISNHLYFYWYRQILGQKVEFLVSFYNNEISEKSEIFDDQFSVERPDGSNFTLKIRSTKLEDSAMYFCASSENRGYNTGELFFGEGSRLTVL.

This clonotype was found a few times. The J gene is TRBJ2-1, the V gene TRBV6-4, with D perhaps assigned TRBD1 or TRBD2 (6 bases each). V was cut by 3 bases and J by 9 bases, with 27 bases left in between. The CDR3 contains 18 residues. Per the germline V gene, CDR1 is MRHNA and CDR2 is SNTAGT. In nucleotides, the CDR3 is TGTGCCAGCAGTGAAAATAAGGAGGGGGGAGATGAGATCGGTGAGCAGTTCTTC. Its translation is CASSENKEGGDEIGEQFF.

In this sample, this clonotype turned up once. Given a much more abundant clone one base away, this may be a read error. The rearrangement links TRBV29-1 to TRBJ2-2; D remains unclear. V lost 7 bases and J lost 1, with 7 bases in between. CDR3 length equals 12 residues. In germline, CDR1 is SQVTM, CDR2 ANQGSEA. DNA of the CDR3: TGCAGCGCTCGACAGAACACCGGGGAGCTGTTTTTT. Translating it yields CSARQNTGELFF.

This clonotype was recorded at least ten times. The rearrangement joins TRBV11-2 to TRBJ2-3; TRBD2 matches 9 bases. Looked up from germline, CDR1 is SGHAT and CDR2 is FQNNGV. V lost 3 bases, J lost 2 bases, and 9 bases stayed unmatched. This CDR3 comprises 17 residues. The CDR3 reads CASSFVLAGASTDTQYF. The CDR3 DNA sequence: TGTGCCAGCAGCTTTGTCTTAGCGGGAGCTTCCACAGATACGCAGTATTTT.

This clonotype occurred a few times. The rearrangement uses TRBV4-3 and TRBJ2-3, with D unclear. Looked up from germline, CDR1 is LGHNA and CDR2 is YSLEER. V was trimmed by 3 bases and J by 2 bases, leaving 9 bases between them. The CDR3 has 14 amino acids. The CDR3 spells CASSHRQVTDTQYF. The DNA of the CDR3 is TGCGCCAGCAGCCACCGACAAGTCACAGATACGCAGTATTTT.

At least ten counts were recorded for this clonotype. The V call is TRBV20-1, the J call TRBJ1-1; no clear D. Germline CDR1 and CDR2: DFQATT and SNEGSKA (reference sequence). CDR3 size: 14 residues. V was clipped by 5 bases and J by 3 bases, with 16 bases between them. CDR3 region: CSAVDRTRYTEAFF. CDR3 sequence (DNA): TGCAGTGCTGTGGACCGGACCCGGTACACTGAAGCTTTCTTT.

This clonotype was recorded at least ten times. This chain connects TRBV7-2 to TRBJ2-7; TRBD2 matches at 7 bases. Germline CDR1 reads SGHTA; CDR2 reads FQGNSA. With V trimmed by 5 bases and J by 1 base, 14 bases remained unmatched. This CDR3 is 17 amino acids long. This CDR3 is CASSRFGVAGDSYEQYF. In DNA, the CDR3 is TGTGCCAGCAGCCGATTTGGTGTAGCGGGCGATTCCTACGAGCAGTACTTC.

This clonotype has only a few counts. The chain joins TRBV20-1 to TRBJ2-3; 14 bases are shared with TRBD2. The germline V gene encodes CDR1 DFQATT and CDR2 SNEGSKA (reference sequence). The junction had 5 bases not matched to a gene; V was cut back by 4 bases and J by 5 bases. The CDR3 totals 15 residues. As DNA, the CDR3 is TGCAGTGCTATCCGACTAGCGGGAGGGGTAGATACGCAGTATTTT. Translated, it gives CSAIRLAGGVDTQYF.

This chain links TRBV5-1 with TRBJ2-5; 8 bases agree with TRBD1. The CDR3 has 14 residues. CDR1 is SGHRS and CDR2 is YFSETQ in the germline V gene. Unmatched junction bases numbered 2, after V lost 4 bases and J lost 0 bases. The CDR3 region is CASSRQGYQETQYF. The CDR3 DNA sequence: TGCGCCAGCAGCAGACAGGGGTACCAAGAGACCCAGTACTTC.

This clonotype was recorded a few times. J is TRBJ2-5 and V is TRBV4-1, with 10 bases lining up with TRBD2. V gave up 3 bases and J gave up 4 bases; unmatched junction bases: 5. Germline assignment: CDR1 MGHRA and CDR2 YSYEKL. The CDR3 loop spans 15 amino acids. Here the CDR3 reads CASSHLAGGRETQYF. The CDR3 DNA follows: TGCGCCAGCAGCCATTTAGCGGGGGGACGAGAGACCCAGTACTTC.

This clonotype was recorded many times. The chain carries TRBV18 and TRBJ1-1; TRBD1 aligns across 7 bases. The CDR3 spans 16 residues. Germline V gene sequence: CDR1 KGHSH, CDR2 LQKENI. V shed 2 bases and J 4 bases; nucleotides not matched to a gene: 10. The CDR3 loop reads CASSPFTSGGGTEAFF. CDR3 coding DNA: TGTGCCAGCTCACCATTCACATCAGGGGGTGGCACTGAAGCTTTCTTT.

The rearrangement joins TRBV5-1 to TRBJ2-1; the match to TRBD2 covers 7 bases. The germline gives CDR1 SGHRS, CDR2 YFSETQ. The trim removed 0 bases at V and 6 bases at J, leaving 6 bases unmatched. The CDR3 covers 15 residues. The CDR3 region has the DNA TGCGCCAGCAGCTTGGGGCTAGCGGATATCAATGAGCAGTTCTTC. The encoded protein is CASSLGLADINEQFF.

The V gene is TRBV11-2, the J gene TRBJ1-1, with D uncertain. Germline V gives CDR1 SGHAT, CDR2 FQNNGV. The V end was cut by 2 bases, the J end by 9 bases, with 13 bases between. This CDR3 spans 13 amino acids. The CDR3 is CASSLWETSQAFF. The CDR3 bases are TGTGCCAGCAGCTTATGGGAAACTTCGCAAGCTTTCTTT.

The chain has TRBV28 and TRBJ1-5; D is uncertain. Trimming shortened V by 3 bases and J by 2 bases, and 14 bases separated the two germline ends. The CDR3 is 16 amino acids. Germline assignment: CDR1 MDHEN and CDR2 SYDVKM. The CDR3 bases are TGTGCCAGCAGTTTTCGGGTAGAGTGGGGCAATCAGCCCCAGCATTTT. Its protein product is CASSFRVEWGNQPQHF.

The chain couples TRBV20-1 to TRBJ1-3; the match to TRBD1 covers 7 bases. V lost 2 bases and J lost 3; bases outside the gene matches: 1. The germline CDR1 and CDR2 sequences are DFQATT and SNEGSKA (reference sequence). This CDR3 is built from 13 residues. The CDR3 is CSARHRGGNTIYF. In DNA form, the CDR3 reads TGCAGTGCTAGACACAGGGGTGGAAACACCATATATTTT.

This clonotype was counted at least ten times. The chain carries TRBV7-2 and TRBJ2-3, with D unclear. The CDR3 consists of 16 residues. V dropped 0 bases and J dropped 1 base, with 11 bases sitting between them. Germline loops: CDR1 SGHTA, CDR2 FQGNSA. CDR3 amino acids: CASSLAVGLGTDTQYF. Here the CDR3 DNA reads TGTGCCAGCAGCTTAGCGGTAGGGCTTGGCACAGATACGCAGTATTTT.

This clonotype occurred a few times. The chain recombines TRBV5-5 with TRBJ1-1, with TRBD1 identical over 7 bases. J was trimmed by 5 bases and V by 2 bases; bases with no gene match: 3. The CDR3 covers 13 residues. From germline, CDR1 is SGHKS and CDR2 YYEKEE (reference sequence). The CDR3 spells CASSFGTETEAFF. For the CDR3, the DNA is TGTGCCAGCAGCTTCGGGACAGAGACTGAAGCTTTCTTT.

At least ten counts were recorded for this clonotype. The final CDR3 position lacks the conserved phenylalanine or tryptophan, pointing to a likely read error. V usage is TRBV4-2 and J usage is TRBJ2-1; no firm D call. The CDR3 extends over 12 amino acids. With 0 bases removed from V and 8 bases from J, the gap between germline ends came to 5 bases. The germline gives CDR1 LGHNA, CDR2 YNFKEQ. CDR3 protein: CASSQDDYEQFS. Here the CDR3 DNA reads TGTGCCAGCAGCCAAGATGACTATGAGCAGTTCTCC.

This sequence joins TRBV6-2 or TRBV6-3 and TRBJ2-5; D is unclear. Germline V lookup: CDR1 MNHEY, CDR2 SVGEGT. The CDR3 totals 12 residues. Trimming stripped 5 bases from V and 0 bases from J, with 4 bases between. The CDR3 nucleotides read TGTGCCAGCAGTCACGACCAAGAGACCCAGTACTTC. Amino acids: CASSHDQETQYF.